Listed here is a single T cell receptor (beta chain). Authors' data handling: Estimates of nucleated cell counts were drawn from the amplification of reference gene primers. Sequencing used immunoSEQ multiplex PCR; TCRdb keeps in-frame clones, though not all of them. That table supplies the V and J calls and clone size; D and trimming were determined from the DNA. Among 400,000 or so clones listed, roughly 90% were seen once. This CDR3 has 12 residues. Trimming removed 5 bases at V and 7 bases at J, with 6 bases between. CDR1 and CDR2 (germline): SNHLY, FYNNEI. The sample comes from a study of blood T cell repertoires in COVID-19. Whole-study context: Material from acute and convalescent COVID-19 was sourced from the United States, Italy and Spain.

This rearrangement joins TRBV2 to TRBJ1-6, with D unclear. Sequenced input: PBMCs or T cells enriched from blood (not recorded which). The receptor was isolated from a woman in her 40s with acute COVID-19. CDR3 coding DNA: TGTGCCAGCAGTTCACAGAATTCACCCCTCCACTTT. Protein product: CASSSQNSPLHF.